This TCR beta chain was retrieved from a study of blood T cells in healthy people across ages. The authors ran a second PCR of roughly 6 to 12 cycles using a sample-barcoded 5' primer and a J-beta primer mix. One entry per CDR3 protein results from TCRdb running MiXCR on the 5' RACE reads. Here the sample spans about 650,000 distinct CDR3 sequences, about 32% being singletons. Germline loops: CDR1 LGHNA, CDR2 YSLEER. Trimming shortened V by 2 bases and J by 0 bases, and 12 bases separated the two germline ends. The CDR3 loop spans 16 amino acids. The sample comprised blood. The rearrangement links TRBV4-3 to TRBJ2-3, with D perhaps matching TRBD1 or TRBD2 (5 bases each). The receptor was isolated from a woman over 75 in good health. The CDR3 region is CASSQSGTASTDTQYF. The CDR3 DNA sequence: TGCGCCAGCAGCCAATCTGGGACGGCAAGCACAGATACGCAGTATTTT.